This TCR beta chain was sequenced for a study of blood T cells in healthy people across ages. On this clonotype: What it binds is not known.

This CDR3 region has 13 residues. Germline CDR1 reads MNHEY; CDR2 reads SMNVEV (reference sequence). Trimming cost V 6 bases and J 11 bases; bases outside gene matches: 10. Then a second PCR, running roughly 7 to 11 cycles, was carried out with a sample-barcoded 5' primer and a J-beta primer mix. Tagging of each cDNA molecule was performed by a template-switch adaptor with 12 random nucleotides. TCRdb recomputed calls from the 5' RACE reads with MiXCR, one row per CDR3 protein. Of 1.5 million or so distinct CDR3 sequences in the sample, roughly 43% are singletons; the top ten hold roughly 3.7%. Study outcomes and limitations: Age brought a roughly linear fall in TCR beta diversity measured per million T cells.

The source is a woman younger than 35 in good health. The V call is TRBV27, the J call TRBJ2-4; 7 bases match TRBD1. Sequencing was done on a sample of blood. The CDR3 DNA is TGTGCCAGCAGCCTAGACAGGGCCGGTCTTCAGTACTTC. It translates to CASSLDRAGLQYF.